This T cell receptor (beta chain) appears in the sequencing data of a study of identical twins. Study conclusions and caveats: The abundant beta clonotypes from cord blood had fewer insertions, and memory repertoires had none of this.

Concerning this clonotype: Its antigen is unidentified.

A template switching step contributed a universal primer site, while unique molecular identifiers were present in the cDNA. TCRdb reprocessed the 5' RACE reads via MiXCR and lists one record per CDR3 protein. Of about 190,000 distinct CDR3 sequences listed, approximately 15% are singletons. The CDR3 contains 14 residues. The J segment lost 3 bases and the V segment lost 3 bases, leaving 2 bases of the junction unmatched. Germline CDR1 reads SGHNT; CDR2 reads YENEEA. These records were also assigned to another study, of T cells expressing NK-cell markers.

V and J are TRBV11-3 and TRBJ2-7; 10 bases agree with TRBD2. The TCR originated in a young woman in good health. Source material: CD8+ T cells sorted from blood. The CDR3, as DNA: TGTGCCAGCAGCTTTAGCGGGAGGAACTACGAGCAGTACTTC. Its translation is CASSFSGRNYEQYF.